This T cell receptor (beta chain) derives from a study of blood T cell repertoires in COVID-19. Study overall: Samples came from the United States, Italy and Spain, spanning acute and convalescent COVID-19. Sources were T cells, B-cell-depleted T cells, or PBMCs; the material itself was cDNA or gDNA.

Trimming removed 7 bases at V and 5 bases at J, with 15 bases between. CDR1 and CDR2 from the germline V gene are MNHEY and SVGAGI. The CDR3 contains 14 residues. Methods used by the authors: Reference gene primer amplification gave nucleated cell count estimates. The protocol was immunoSEQ multiplex PCR, while the TCRdb copy is restricted to in-frame clones and leaves out a portion. V and J calls and clone size are as listed in that table; D and trimming were resolved from the DNA. The sample yields around 100,000 clones, around 89% seen once. The TCR comes from a woman aged 55-75 years with acute or convalescent COVID-19. The chain uses TRBV6-5 and TRBJ2-1, with D possibly being TRBD2 (6 bases). Sequenced material: peripheral blood. The CDR3 nucleotides read TGTGCCAGCATTCCTCGGGCGGGAAACAATGAGCAGTTCTTC. Amino acids: CASIPRAGNNEQFF.